This T cell receptor beta chain was identified in a study of T-cell reconstitution after alpha-beta-depleted transplantation in children listed by TCRdb under 2016. A note on the overall study: The study quantitatively tracked T-cell immune reconstitution after TCRalphabeta/CD19-depleted allogeneic hematopoietic cell transplantation in children using TCR repertoire profiling.

For CDR1 and CDR2, the germline V gene lists SQVTM and ANQGSEA. V and J are truncated by 1 base and 2 bases respectively, leaving an intervening sequence of 14 bases. From cysteine to phenylalanine, the CDR3 is 15 amino acids long. The sequence is cut down to CDR3 DNA, 45 bases in frame from base 1. In the case of this clonotype: No antigen is known for it. Base-call qualities are not available, and no considerably larger clone is one nucleotide away.

The investigation overall reported the following: In some patients, the high TCRbeta diversity seen at day 60 was put down to recipient T cells and intrathymic progenitors that had survived conditioning. The apparently early alphabetaT-cell count recovery about two months after transplant was reportedly dependent on only several hundred rapidly expanded clones derived from non-depleted graft cells. Hyperexpanded clone frequencies declined over subsequent months; after one year, T-cell counts and TCRbeta diversity were mostly attributed to newly produced T cells.

The intended sense of this specimen's treatment or condition label: allogeneic hematopoietic cell transplantation with graft depleted of TCRalphabeta T cells and CD19 B cells. TCRalphabeta/CD19-depleted allogeneic hematopoietic cell grafts were given to the transplant recipients, all of whom were children. Library method: PCR. Sequencing used an Illumina HiSeq 2500. To normalize quantification of the TCRbeta repertoire, the TCR libraries were built with molecular barcoding that relied on unique molecular identifiers. TCRdb reworked the public reads: Q25 trimming with fastp, MiXCR clone assembly, productive beta chains retained. Each entry is one CDR3 protein sequence, shown with its most common DNA and genes. Here the sample has under 150,000 distinct CDR3 sequences; 9.7% occur a single time. The leading ten clones occupy around 24% of the sample.

The specimen was PBMCs, mostly from graft donor cells, collected 180 days after TCRalphabeta/CD19-depleted stem cell transplant. The chain is encoded by TRBV29-1 joined to TRBJ1-2; the D segment cannot be called with confidence. This TCR came from a girl under three years old who had a stem cell transplant for combined immunodeficiency, so the T cells may come from the graft donor. Read as DNA, the sequence is TGCAGCGTTGAAGTTTTCGGAACAACGAACTATGGCTACACCTTC. This sequence encodes CSVEVFGTTNYGYTF.